These T cell receptor beta chains were read from a single sample in a study of tumor-infiltrating lymphocytes in localized non-small cell lung cancer. This table comes from immunoSEQ multiplex PCR, and its TCRdb copy is limited to in-frame clones, with some not included. The repertoire holds fewer than 12,000 clones, with around 57% as singletons. The source material was lung tumor tissue. The receptors come from a human donor with non-small cell lung cancer. Each CDR3 is given with its conserved first and last residue. A D gene is named only where the DNA matches it firmly. Expanded clones are given a class, and other clones once, few, many or no size at all.

clone_size j_call v_call d_call cdr3_aa cdr3_nt
few TRBJ2-7 TRBV11-2 TRBD2 CASSLQRGSSYEQYF TGTGCCAGCAGCTTACAGCGGGGTAGCTCCTACGAGCAGTACTTC
- TRBJ2-2 TRBV7-7 - CASRGGGAYTGELFF TGTGCCAGCAGGGGAGGTGGGGCTTACACCGGGGAGCTGTTTTTT
- TRBJ2-3 TRBV7-2 - CASTPTGGSDTQYF TGTGCCAGCACTCCCACCGGGGGATCAGATACGCAGTATTTT
- TRBJ2-1 TRBV5-6 TRBD2 CASSSASGGVNEQFF TGTGCCAGCAGCTCGGCTAGCGGGGGGGTGAATGAGCAGTTCTTC
- TRBJ1-5 TRBV5-1 - CASSVGIGQPQHF TGCGCCAGCAGCGTGGGGATTGGTCAGCCCCAGCATTTT
- TRBJ1-2 TRBV30 - CAWSVSLGDGYTF TGTGCCTGGAGTGTGAGTCTGGGAGATGGCTACACCTTC
- TRBJ1-5 TRBV7-8 - CASSGQGYSNQPQHF TGTGCCAGCTCAGGGCAGGGCTATAGCAATCAGCCCCAGCATTTT
- TRBJ1-1 TRBV2 - CASSPGGRGETEAFF TGTGCCAGCAGTCCGGGAGGGAGGGGTGAGACTGAAGCTTTCTTT
- TRBJ1-3 TRBV14 - CASSQDPGLNPGNTIYF TGTGCCAGCAGCCAAGACCCTGGCCTGAACCCGGGAAACACCATATATTTT
medium-sized TRBJ2-7 TRBV4-3 - CASSQDPSTEQYF TGCGCCAGCAGCCAAGATCCCAGTACCGAGCAGTACTTC
- TRBJ2-7 TRBV4-3 TRBD2 CASSQGLAGEYEQYF TGCGCCAGCAGCCAGGGACTAGCGGGAGAATACGAGCAGTACTTC
- TRBJ2-3 TRBV9 - CASSVGLATSTDTQYF TGTGCCAGCAGCGTAGGTTTAGCGACCAGCACAGATACGCAGTATTTT
medium-sized TRBJ2-2 TRBV5-1 - CASSSFGGELFF TGCGCCAGCAGCTCTTTTGGGGGGGAGCTGTTTTTT
- TRBJ2-5 TRBV2 - CASSDWLGQETQYF TGTGCCAGCAGTGACTGGTTGGGCCAAGAGACCCAGTACTTC
- TRBJ2-7 TRBV10-3 - CAISGGTGIYEQYF TGTGCCATCAGCGGGGGAACAGGGATCTACGAGCAGTACTTC
- TRBJ1-4 TRBV30 - CARSLGSFNEKLFF TGTGCCCGGAGTTTGGGAAGTTTTAATGAAAAACTGTTTTTT
- TRBJ1-2 TRBV28 - CASSLSSGPGYGYTF TGTGCCAGCAGTTTATCGTCAGGGCCGGGCTATGGCTACACCTTC
- TRBJ2-5 TRBV6-5 - CASSRSEEGSETQYF TGTGCCAGCAGCCGCTCCGAGGAGGGGTCAGAGACCCAGTACTTC
- TRBJ2-7 TRBV2 TRBD1 CASSGNRGLYEQYF TGTGCCAGCAGCGGGAACAGGGGGCTATACGAGCAGTACTTC
- TRBJ1-3 TRBV30 TRBD1 CAWSRDSGSGNTIYF TGTGCCTGGAGCCGGGACAGTGGCTCTGGAAACACCATATATTTT
- TRBJ2-1 TRBV11-3 TRBD2 CASSSSGGSYNEQFF TGTGCCAGCAGCTCTAGCGGGGGCTCCTACAATGAGCAGTTCTTC
- TRBJ2-6 TRBV5-1 - CASSSAGQSLSGANVLTF TGCGCCAGCAGCTCAGCGGGACAGTCCCTCTCTGGGGCCAACGTCCTGACTTTC
medium-sized TRBJ1-5 TRBV7-2 - CASSLHNQPQHF TGTGCCAGCAGCCTACATAATCAGCCCCAGCATTTT
- TRBJ1-2 TRBV5-1 - CASSLEMRAKGYTF TGCGCCAGCAGCTTGGAAATGAGAGCCAAGGGCTACACCTTC
- TRBJ2-1 TRBV5-1 - CASSSTIGTKINEQFF TGCGCCAGCAGCTCTACGATAGGGACAAAAATCAATGAGCAGTTCTTC
- TRBJ1-1 TRBV29-1 - CSVEGGNMRAEAFF TGCAGCGTTGAAGGGGGGAACATGAGGGCTGAAGCTTTCTTT
- TRBJ1-6 TRBV14 - CASSPLGPPTITLHF TGTGCCAGCAGCCCGCTGGGACCCCCGACGATAACCCTCCACTTT
- TRBJ1-6 TRBV5-1 TRBD1 CASSFGTGLSNSPLHF TGCGCCAGCAGCTTCGGGACAGGGCTAAGTAATTCACCCCTCCACTTT
- TRBJ2-1 TRBV9 TRBD2 CASSVGSDGRAGNEQFF TGTGCCAGCAGCGTAGGATCAGATGGGAGGGCCGGTAATGAGCAGTTCTTC
- TRBJ2-7 TRBV7-9 TRBD2 CASSTLWPRLAGVYEQYF TGTGCCAGCAGCACCCTCTGGCCCCGGCTAGCGGGAGTGTACGAGCAGTACTTC
medium-sized TRBJ2-7 TRBV13 - CASSSQTGLEQYF TGTGCCAGCAGCTCACAGACCGGGCTCGAGCAGTACTTC
few TRBJ2-5 TRBV6-4 TRBD1 CASSDSTTGALETQYF TGTGCCAGCAGTGACTCCACGACAGGGGCTCTTGAGACCCAGTACTTC
- TRBJ2-3 TRBV30 - CAWSPRLDTQYF TGTGCCTGGAGTCCCCGGTTAGATACGCAGTATTTT
- TRBJ2-1 TRBV7-9 TRBD1 CASSRRMTGGVNEQFF TGTGCCAGCAGCCGTAGGATGACAGGGGGTGTCAATGAGCAGTTCTTC
- TRBJ1-4 TRBV7-2 TRBD1 CASSLMGQGLSKLFF TGTGCCAGCAGCTTGATGGGACAGGGGTTATCAAAACTGTTTTTT
- TRBJ2-7 TRBV7-9 - CASSLWGTKGDEQYF TGTGCCAGCAGCTTATGGGGCACTAAAGGGGACGAGCAGTACTTC
few TRBJ2-1 TRBV30 - CAWSVPWASSYNEQFF TGTGCCTGGAGTGTCCCTTGGGCTAGCTCCTACAATGAGCAGTTCTTC
- TRBJ1-3 TRBV5-6 - CASSLDSFSGNTIYF TGTGCCAGCAGCTTGGACAGCTTCTCTGGAAACACCATATATTTT
- TRBJ2-5 TRBV18 - CASSPSGGGTQYF TGTGCCAGCTCACCGAGCGGAGGGGGGACCCAGTACTTC
- TRBJ2-3 TRBV5-1 TRBD1 CASSLVGTDSTDTQYF TGCGCCAGCAGCTTGGTTGGGACAGATAGCACAGATACGCAGTATTTT
once TRBJ2-6 TRBV5-4 - CASSRGMGPISSGANVLTF TGTGCCAGCAGCAGGGGTATGGGGCCAATCTCCTCTGGGGCCAACGTCCTGACTTTC
- TRBJ1-5 TRBV6-6 - CASRTISNQPQHF TGTGCCAGCAGAACAATCAGCAATCAGCCCCAGCATTTT
- TRBJ2-7 TRBV5-1 - CASSDHDEQYF TGCGCCAGCAGTGATCACGACGAGCAGTACTTC
once TRBJ2-1 TRBV5-4 - CASSSTGPNYNEQFF TGTGCCAGCAGCTCGACTGGCCCGAACTACAATGAGCAGTTCTTC
- TRBJ1-5 TRBV5-5 TRBD1 CASSSTGDGPQHF TGTGCCAGCAGCTCCACAGGGGATGGGCCCCAGCATTTT
- TRBJ2-7 TRBV9 TRBD1 CASSVAATGAPYEQYF TGTGCCAGCAGCGTAGCCGCGACAGGGGCTCCCTACGAGCAGTACTTC